The 15 T cell receptor beta chains presented below share a single source sample, sequenced in a study of monozygotic twins with inflammatory bowel disease. TCRdb re-called the 5' RACE reads, yielding one record per CDR3 amino acid sequence without DNA. Its clone listing holds around 150,000 distinct CDR3 sequences. The sequenced material came from blood. The receptors derive from a human donor with ulcerative colitis or Crohn's disease, or a healthy co-twin of an affected twin (not recorded which).

The chain uses TRBV5-1 and TRBJ1-3. The V gene's germline CDR1 is SGHRS and CDR2 YFSETQ. The CDR3 has 14 residues. The CDR3: CASSLGESGNTIYF.

The chain links TRBV20-1 to TRBJ2-7. Germline CDR1 DFQATT, CDR2 SNEGSKA (reference sequence). The CDR3 is 11 amino acids. CDR3 residues: CSARSSYEQYF.

The gene calls are TRBV14 and TRBJ2-1; TCRdb proposes TRBD2, but this gene call is untestable without DNA. The CDR3 covers 15 residues. Germline V gene sequence: CDR1 SGHDN, CDR2 FVKESK. CDR3 sequence reads: CASSLAGVVPNEQFF.

This chain connects TRBV6-1 to TRBJ1-6. Germline lookup yields CDR1 MNHNS and CDR2 SASEGT. CDR3 length: 12 residues. CDR3 loop: CASRDANSPLHF.

The genes are TRBV29-1 and TRBJ2-3; with no DNA, the TCRdb D assignment of TRBD1 cannot be verified. The germline V gene encodes CDR1 SQVTM and CDR2 ANQGSEA. The CDR3 is made up of 13 amino acids. CDR3 in amino acids: CSVRDRRADTQYF.

This chain uses TRBV5-1 with TRBJ2-7. This CDR3 region has 14 residues. CDR1 and CDR2 (germline): SGHRS, YFSETQ. The CDR3 spells CASSWTRTSYEQYF.

The rearrangement links TRBV5-1 to TRBJ2-3; TCRdb's D call, TRBD2, is unchecked because there is no DNA. The CDR3 contains 14 residues. The germline V gene encodes CDR1 SGHRS and CDR2 YFSETQ. CDR3: CASSTERAVDTQYF.

The rearrangement links TRBV11-3 to TRBJ2-1; TCRdb picks TRBD2, but there is no DNA to check that call. CDR1 is SGHNT and CDR2 is YENEEA in the germline V gene. The CDR3 spans 16 residues. CDR3 residues: CASSLVVSSGYNEQFF.

V is TRBV19 and J is TRBJ2-1. The CDR3 spans 13 residues. Germline assignment: CDR1 LNHDA and CDR2 SQIVND (reference sequence). CDR3 in amino acids: CASSIADYNEQFF.

The chain is built from TRBV7-2 and TRBJ2-1; TCRdb's D call of TRBD2 is untestable without DNA. CDR1 and CDR2 from the germline V gene are SGHTA and FQGNSA. There are 14 residues in the CDR3. The CDR3 spells CASSPRVRDNEQFF.

V and J are TRBV5-5 and TRBJ2-7; TCRdb reports TRBD2, a call that lacks DNA to check it against. The CDR3 spans 15 residues. Germline assignment: CDR1 SGHKS and CDR2 YYEKEE (reference sequence). CDR3 amino acids: CASSLVTSGMNEQYF.

The chain is built from TRBV12-3 or TRBV12-4 and TRBJ2-2; the TCRdb call, TRBD1, lacks DNA for checking. The CDR3 has 17 residues. The chain's CDR3 is CASTSRGASTDTGELFF.

The chain employs TRBV6-1 and TRBJ2-2; as DNA is missing, the TRBD2 call by TCRdb cannot be tested. Germline V gives CDR1 MNHNS, CDR2 SASEGT. The CDR3 extends over 16 amino acids. CDR3: CASSEALAGGSGELFF.

This sequence joins TRBV30 and TRBJ2-7; TCRdb gives TRBD1 as the D gene, but with no DNA this cannot be confirmed. CDR1 and CDR2 (germline): GTSNPN, SVGIG (reference sequence). This CDR3 contains 13 residues. The CDR3 loop reads CAWMGQFSYEQYF.

The rearrangement links TRBV20-1 to TRBJ1-2. CDR1 DFQATT and CDR2 SNEGSKA come from the germline V gene (reference sequence). CDR3 length: 13 residues. CDR3 in amino acids: CSARSGFNSGYTF.